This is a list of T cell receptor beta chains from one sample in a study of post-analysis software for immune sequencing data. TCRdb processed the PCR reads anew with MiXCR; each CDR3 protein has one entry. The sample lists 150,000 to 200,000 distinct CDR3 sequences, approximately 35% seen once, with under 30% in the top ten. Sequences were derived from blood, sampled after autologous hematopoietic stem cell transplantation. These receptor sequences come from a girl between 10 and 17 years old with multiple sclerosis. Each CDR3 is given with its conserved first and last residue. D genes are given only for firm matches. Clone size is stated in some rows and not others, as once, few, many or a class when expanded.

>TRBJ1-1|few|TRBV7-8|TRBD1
CASSPRRQGWTEAFF
TGTGCCAGCAGCCCTCGTCGACAGGGGTGGACTGAAGCTTTCTTT
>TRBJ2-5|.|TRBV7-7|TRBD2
CASSLAGTVETQYF
TGTGCTAGCAGCTTAGCGGGGACGGTAGAGACCCAGTACTTC
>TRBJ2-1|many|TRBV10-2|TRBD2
CASRTSGVTYNEQFF
TGCGCCAGCAGAACTAGCGGGGTAACCTACAATGAGCAGTTCTTC
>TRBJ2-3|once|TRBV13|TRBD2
CASSPRGGEDTQYF
TGTGCCAGCAGCCCGCGCGGGGGAGAAGATACGCAGTATTTT
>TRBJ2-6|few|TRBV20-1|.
CSARVGSPWVSGANVLTF
TGCAGTGCTAGAGTAGGCAGCCCTTGGGTCTCTGGGGCCAACGTCCTGACTTTC
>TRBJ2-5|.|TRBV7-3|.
CASSLTAREETQYF
TGTGCCAGCAGCTTAACGGCTAGAGAAGAGACCCAGTACTTC
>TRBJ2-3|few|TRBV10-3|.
CAISDFGVSGETDTQYF
TGTGCCATCAGTGATTTCGGGGTATCGGGAGAAACAGATACGCAGTATTTT
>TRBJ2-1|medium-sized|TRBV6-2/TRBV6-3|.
CASLGRLLRQNEQFF
TGTGCCAGCCTCGGGAGACTCCTTAGGCAAAATGAGCAGTTCTTC
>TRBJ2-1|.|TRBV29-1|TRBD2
CSVGLVFSYNEQFF
TGCAGCGTGGGACTAGTGTTTTCTTACAATGAGCAGTTCTTC
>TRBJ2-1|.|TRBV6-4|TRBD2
CASRDGSGKGEQFF
TGTGCCAGCAGGGACGGTAGCGGGAAGGGTGAGCAGTTCTTC
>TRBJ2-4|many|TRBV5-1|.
CASSADRILAKNIQYF
TGCGCCAGCAGCGCCGACAGAATCCTAGCCAAAAACATTCAGTACTTC
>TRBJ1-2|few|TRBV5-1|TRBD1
CASSLTSSGQGVYGYTF
TGCGCCAGCAGCTTGACCAGCTCGGGACAGGGGGTTTATGGCTACACCTTC
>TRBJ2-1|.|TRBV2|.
CASTRGVRQAETYNEQFF
TGTGCCAGCACCCGGGGGGTTCGACAGGCGGAAACCTACAATGAGCAGTTCTTC
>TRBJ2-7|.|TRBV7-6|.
CASSGVSYEQYF
TGTGCCAGCAGCGGAGTAAGCTACGAGCAGTACTTC
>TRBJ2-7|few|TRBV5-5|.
CASSLDGIDEQYF
TGTGCCAGCAGCTTGGATGGGATCGACGAGCAGTACTTC
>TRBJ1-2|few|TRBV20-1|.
CSASSGTLPKAYTF
TGCAGTGCTAGTAGTGGGACACTTCCTAAGGCCTACACCTTC
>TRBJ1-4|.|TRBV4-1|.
CASSQGGGPTNEKLFF
TGCGCCAGCAGCCAAGGAGGAGGGCCAACTAATGAAAAACTGTTTTTT
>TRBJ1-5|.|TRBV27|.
CASSLGSAPHQPQHF
TGTGCCAGCAGTTTAGGATCAGCACCCCATCAGCCCCAGCATTTT
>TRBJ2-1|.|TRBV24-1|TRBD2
CATSDPPLAGSDEQFF
TGTGCCACCAGTGACCCCCCACTAGCGGGTAGTGATGAGCAGTTCTTC